These T cell receptor beta chains were read from a single sample in a study of neurological immune-mediated disorders. TCRdb recomputed calls from the 5' RACE reads with MiXCR, one row per CDR3 protein. The sample carries about 38,000 distinct CDR3 sequences, 11% recorded once. The sample comprised CD4+ T cells from blood. The receptors here all came from a woman in her thirties with HTLV-1-associated myelopathy (HAM/TSP). The CDR3 runs from the conserved cysteine through the conserved F or W. D genes are given only for firm matches. A clone size is listed for some rows: how often the clone was seen (once, few, many), or a class if it is expanded.

clone size	J gene	V gene	D gene	CDR3 protein	CDR3 DNA
few	TRBJ1-1	TRBV20-1	-	CSVSRQNTKALF	TGCAGTGTTAGCAGACAAAACACTAAAGCTTTATTT
many	TRBJ2-7	TRBV20-1	-	CSAIGTPSYEQYF	TGCAGTGCTATAGGGACACCATCCTACGAGCAGTACTTC
many	TRBJ2-1	TRBV20-1	TRBD2	CSANPGTSGGSSGSEFF	TGCAGTGCCAACCCGGGGACTAGCGGGGGGTCATCGGGCTCCGAGTTCTTC
many	TRBJ2-1	TRBV29-1	TRBD2	CSVGTSGGANEQFF	TGCAGCGTTGGGACTAGCGGGGGGGCTAATGAGCAGTTCTTC
many	TRBJ2-4	TRBV29-1	-	CSVVRDRNIQYF	TGCAGCGTTGTGAGGGACCGCAACATTCAGTACTTC
many	TRBJ2-7	TRBV12-3/TRBV12-4	TRBD1	CASSLSGTGDYEQYF	TGTGCCAGCAGTTTATCGGGGACAGGGGACTACGAGCAGTACTTC
-	TRBJ2-5	TRBV5-8	-	CASSLGGRAQETQYF	TGTGCCAGCAGCTTGGGGGGCAGGGCACAAGAGACCCAGTACTTC
-	TRBJ2-3	TRBV20-1	TRBD2	CSASPIGLAGGIGTQYF	TGCAGTGCTAGTCCCATAGGACTAGCGGGGGGAATCGGCACGCAGTATTTT
many	TRBJ2-2	TRBV5-1	-	CASRNSKGNTGELFF	TGCGCCAGCAGGAACAGCAAAGGGAACACCGGGGAGCTGTTTTTT
many	TRBJ2-1	TRBV7-9	TRBD1	CASSPVRGTDYNEQFF	TGTGCCAGCAGCCCGGTGAGAGGGACAGATTACAATGAGCAGTTCTTC
-	TRBJ2-3	TRBV7-2	-	CASSFFPGKDQPQYF	TGTGCCAGCAGCTTCTTCCCGGGCAAGGATCAGCCCCAGTATTTT
many	TRBJ2-7	TRBV12-3/TRBV12-4	-	CASSFGQGTYEQYF	TGTGCCAGCAGTTTCGGCCAGGGGACCTACGAGCAGTACTTC
many	TRBJ2-1	TRBV20-1	TRBD2	CSASYLAGGLNEQFF	TGCAGTGCTAGTTACCTAGCGGGGGGTCTCAATGAGCAGTTCTTC
many	TRBJ2-2	TRBV20-1	-	CSARPVGTGELFF	TGCAGTGCTAGACCCGTTGGGACCGGGGAGCTGTTTTTT
medium-sized	TRBJ2-3	TRBV7-2	-	CASSLAGADTQYF	TGTGCCAGCAGCTTAGCCGGAGCAGATACGCAGTATTTT
many	TRBJ2-3	TRBV5-1	-	CASSWKQARSTDTQYF	TGCGCCAGCAGCTGGAAGCAGGCAAGATCCACAGATACGCAGTATTTT
-	TRBJ2-2	TRBV25-1	-	CVSTPHGNSGELFF	TGTGTCAGCACCCCCCACGGAAACAGCGGGGAGCTGTTTTTT
many	TRBJ2-1	TRBV4-2	-	CASSQNPAGPFTGSYEQFF	TGTGCCAGCAGCCAAAATCCCGCTGGCCCTTTTACGGGCAGCTATGAGCAGTTCTTC
many	TRBJ2-1	TRBV21-1	-	CASRPFQRGYNEQFF	TGTGCCAGCAGGCCGTTCCAGCGGGGGTACAATGAGCAGTTCTTC
many	TRBJ2-5	TRBV18	TRBD1	CASSPMGQAAFQETQYF	TGTGCCAGCTCACCGATGGGACAGGCGGCATTTCAAGAGACCCAGTACTTC
many	TRBJ1-4	TRBV6-1	TRBD1	CASRTGATNEKLFF	TGTGCCAGCAGAACAGGGGCAACTAATGAAAAACTGTTTTTT
medium-sized	TRBJ2-3	TRBV6-5	-	CASSYSTDGTDTQYF	TGTGCCAGCAGTTACTCGACGGACGGCACAGATACGCAGTATTTT
many	TRBJ1-1	TRBV5-1	TRBD1	CASSVTGGETEAFF	TGCGCCAGCAGCGTGACAGGGGGAGAGACTGAAGCTTTCTTT
many	TRBJ2-7	TRBV5-1	TRBD2	CASSWTEARTSGTYEQYF	TGCGCCAGCAGCTGGACAGAAGCTCGGACTAGCGGCACCTACGAGCAGTACTTC
many	TRBJ1-4	TRBV7-9	-	CASSLGGGTNEKLFF	TGTGCCAGCAGCTTAGGTGGGGGAACTAATGAAAAACTGTTTTTT
-	TRBJ2-7	TRBV7-2	TRBD1	CASSLMGTGDEQYF	TGTGCCAGCAGCCTGATGGGGACAGGGGACGAGCAGTACTTC
-	TRBJ2-7	TRBV7-9	-	CASNPGRQYEQYF	TGTGCCAGCAACCCAGGGCGGCAATACGAGCAGTACTTC
many	TRBJ2-7	TRBV7-2	-	CASSLSGRGAYEQYF	TGTGCCAGCAGCTTAAGCGGCCGGGGGGCGTACGAGCAGTACTTC
many	TRBJ1-3	TRBV5-4	-	CASSLSGNTIYF	TGTGCCAGCAGCCTCTCTGGAAACACCATATATTTT
many	TRBJ1-1	TRBV7-9	TRBD1	CASSPGQGVKDTEAFF	TGTGCCAGCAGCCCGGGACAGGGGGTGAAGGACACTGAAGCTTTCTTT
medium-sized	TRBJ2-7	TRBV12-3/TRBV12-4	TRBD2	CASSFQASGSYEQYF	TGTGCCAGCAGTTTTCAAGCTAGCGGATCCTACGAGCAGTACTTC
-	TRBJ2-1	TRBV6-5	TRBD2	CANSRGLAGDRTRNEQFF	TGTGCCAACAGCCGGGGACTAGCGGGGGATCGGACACGAAATGAGCAGTTCTTC
-	TRBJ2-7	TRBV5-1	TRBD1	CDSSSGGTGEFYEQYF	TGCGACAGCAGCTCGGGAGGGACAGGGGAGTTCTACGAGCAGTACTTC
many	TRBJ1-2	TRBV25-1	-	CASSPPRQGPYGYTF	TGTGCCAGCAGTCCGCCGCGACAAGGGCCCTATGGCTACACCTTC
many	TRBJ2-1	TRBV5-4	TRBD1	CASSLAVTGNNEQFF	TGTGCCAGCAGCTTGGCCGTGACAGGGAACAATGAGCAGTTCTTC
many	TRBJ1-1	TRBV5-1	-	CASTDLVAGRNTEAFF	TGCGCCAGCACTGACCTCGTTGCAGGGAGGAACACTGAAGCTTTCTTT